The entry that follows covers one T cell receptor (beta chain) sequence. The data derive from a study of blood T cell repertoires in COVID-19. Study details: T cells, B-cell-depleted T cells, or PBMCs supplied cDNA or gDNA.

V was shortened by 3 bases and J by 4 bases, with 6 bases between the two germline ends. Germline values: CDR1 SGHTA, CDR2 FQGNSA. This CDR3 has 12 amino acids. Under the authors' procedure: Estimation of nucleated cell counts relied on the amplification of reference gene primers. Sequencing used immunoSEQ multiplex PCR; TCRdb keeps in-frame clones, though not all of them. From that table come the V and J calls and clone size; the DNA was used to work out D and trimming. This sample has just over 150,000 clones, with roughly 90% found just once. Two negative PCRs, clearance, or symptom resolution were required of recovered Cohort 3 donors.

This clonotype was obtained from a woman aged 45 to 65 who had recovered from COVID-19. The chain is built from TRBV7-2 and TRBJ1-2; D ambiguous. Source material: PBMCs or T cells enriched from blood (not recorded which). The CDR3, as DNA: TGTGCCAGCAGCTTCCCCCTCTATGGCTACACCTTC. Its translation: CASSFPLYGYTF.